Listed below are T cell receptor beta chains from one sample, sequenced in a study of OX40 agonist ivuxolimab in advanced cancers. Measured with immunoSEQ multiplex PCR; TCRdb has only the in-frame clones, and not every one. The repertoire holds about 69,000 clones, 80% to 90% seen once, with 5.5% to 6.5% in the top ten. Source: CD4+ or CD8+ T cells sorted from blood, taken in a trial of the OX40 agonist ivuxolimab. The receptors here all came from an adult with an advanced solid tumor such as melanoma, head and neck, liver or kidney cancer. Both conserved end residues are part of each CDR3. The D gene is left open where the match is weak. Clone size appears in some rows only: once, few, many, or a class for an expanded clone.

clone size,CDR3 length,J gene,V gene,D gene,CDR3 protein,CDR3 DNA
.,15,TRBJ2-5,TRBV27,TRBD1,CASSLWQGAQETQYF,TGTGCCAGCAGTTTATGGCAGGGGGCCCAAGAGACCCAGTACTTC
.,14,TRBJ2-5,TRBV4-3,.,CASSPLEGEETQYF,TGCGCCAGCAGCCCCCTAGAGGGTGAAGAGACCCAGTACTTC
once,16,TRBJ1-6,TRBV7-2,.,CASILPESSYNSPLHF,TGTGCCAGCATCCTCCCCGAGAGCTCCTATAATTCACCCCTCCACTTT
.,13,TRBJ1-4,TRBV7-9,.,CASSWIMGEKLFF,TGTGCCAGCAGTTGGATTATGGGTGAAAAACTGTTTTTT
.,13,TRBJ1-3,TRBV7-9,.,CAERVDSGNTIYF,TGTGCCGAACGAGTCGACTCTGGAAACACCATATATTTT
.,14,TRBJ2-1,TRBV30,.,CAWSVGERRNEQFF,TGTGCCTGGAGTGTGGGGGAGAGGCGGAATGAGCAGTTCTTC
.,15,TRBJ1-1,TRBV5-5,.,CASSASPGENTEAFF,TGTGCCAGCAGCGCGAGTCCGGGGGAGAACACTGAAGCTTTCTTT
.,13,TRBJ1-4,TRBV4-3,.,CASRTTKNEKLFF,TGCGCCAGCAGGACTACGAAAAATGAAAAACTGTTTTTT
.,16,TRBJ2-3,TRBV25-1,.,CASSELVVGSTDTQYF,TGTGCCAGCAGTGAATTAGTCGTGGGGAGCACAGATACGCAGTATTTT
.,15,TRBJ2-7,TRBV9,.,CASSVGSLSSYEQYF,TGTGCCAGCAGCGTGGGGTCCTTAAGCTCCTACGAGCAGTACTTC
.,16,TRBJ1-2,TRBV27,TRBD1,CASSPLGQATAYGYTF,TGTGCCAGCAGCCCCTTGGGACAGGCGACTGCATATGGCTACACCTTC
.,15,TRBJ2-7,TRBV9,TRBD2,CASSGRLAGIYEQYF,TGTGCCAGCAGCGGTAGACTAGCGGGGATCTACGAGCAGTACTTC
.,14,TRBJ1-4,TRBV28,.,CASSFRATNEKLFF,TGTGCCAGCAGTTTTCGGGCAACTAATGAAAAACTGTTTTTT
.,14,TRBJ2-2,TRBV28,.,CASSPRLRTGELFF,TGTGCCAGCAGTCCCCGACTCCGGACCGGGGAGCTGTTTTTT
.,14,TRBJ2-2,TRBV10-3,TRBD2,CAISGGGPAGELFF,TGTGCCATCAGCGGGGGAGGGCCAGCCGGGGAGCTGTTTTTT
once,15,TRBJ2-1,TRBV19,.,CASTVSGPTYNEQFF,TGTGCCAGTACGGTTTCGGGGCCAACCTACAATGAGCAGTTCTTC
.,13,TRBJ1-2,TRBV28,.,CASSLTTGYGYTF,TGTGCCAGCAGTTTAACCACAGGGTATGGCTACACCTTC
.,17,TRBJ1-3,TRBV4-2,.,CASSRGLTGSSGNTIYF,TGTGCCAGCAGCAGAGGACTCACAGGGTCGTCTGGAAACACCATATATTTT
.,15,TRBJ2-1,TRBV7-9,TRBD1,CASSLVRDRGYEQFF,TGTGCCAGCAGCTTAGTTCGCGACAGGGGGTATGAGCAGTTCTTC
.,12,TRBJ1-1,TRBV7-9,.,CASGMGVTEAFF,TGTGCCAGCGGTATGGGGGTAACTGAAGCTTTCTTT
.,18,TRBJ2-7,TRBV13,TRBD1,CASSIRVYQRTGTYEQYF,TGTGCCAGCAGCATAAGAGTATACCAAAGGACAGGCACCTACGAGCAGTACTTC
.,13,TRBJ2-7,TRBV6-5,.,CASSYREYYEQYF,TGTGCCAGCAGTTACAGGGAATACTACGAGCAGTACTTC
.,16,TRBJ2-2,TRBV11-3,.,CASSHGRDSNTGELFF,TGTGCCAGCAGCCATGGACGGGATAGTAACACCGGGGAGCTGTTTTTT
.,12,TRBJ1-5,TRBV7-9,.,CASSRVGEPQHF,TGTGCCAGCAGCCGTGTTGGGGAGCCCCAGCATTTT
.,14,TRBJ2-7,TRBV4-1,.,CASSQDDGTYEQYF,TGCGCCAGCAGCCAAGATGATGGTACCTACGAGCAGTACTTC
.,13,TRBJ2-1,TRBV7-2,.,CASSPGQDNEQFF,TGTGCCAGCAGCCCCGGGCAGGACAATGAGCAGTTCTTC
.,17,TRBJ2-1,TRBV7-9,.,CASSLRLAESSYNEQFF,TGTGCCAGCAGCCTGAGGTTAGCGGAGAGCTCCTACAATGAGCAGTTCTTC
.,15,TRBJ2-1,TRBV27,TRBD1,CASRSGTGGINEQFF,TGTGCCAGTAGGTCCGGGACAGGGGGAATCAATGAGCAGTTCTTC
.,14,TRBJ1-2,TRBV28,.,CASSFRGGNYGYTF,TGTGCCAGCAGTTTTCGGGGGGGAAACTATGGCTACACCTTC
.,15,TRBJ1-5,TRBV5-6,TRBD1,CASSYGQGRWEPQHF,TGTGCCAGCAGCTACGGACAGGGTCGGTGGGAGCCCCAGCATTTT
.,14,TRBJ2-7,TRBV9,.,CASSVEGVSYEQYF,TGTGCCAGCAGCGTAGAGGGTGTCTCCTACGAGCAGTACTTC
once,14,TRBJ2-5,TRBV9,.,CASSAYDAGETQYF,TGTGCCAGCAGCGCCTACGATGCGGGGGAGACCCAGTACTTC
few,14,TRBJ1-1,TRBV14,.,CASSQFGENTEAFF,TGTGCCAGCAGCCAATTTGGAGAGAACACTGAAGCTTTCTTT
once,14,TRBJ2-7,TRBV10-3,TRBD2,CAISDERESYEQYF,TGTGCCATCAGTGACGAGCGGGAATCCTACGAGCAGTACTTC
.,12,TRBJ2-7,TRBV5-1,.,CASSFSDYEQYF,TGCGCCAGCAGCTTTTCTGACTACGAGCAGTACTTC
.,13,TRBJ2-7,TRBV30,.,CAWRGLFSYEQYF,TGTGCCTGGAGGGGGTTATTCTCCTACGAGCAGTACTTC
.,13,TRBJ1-2,TRBV6-1,TRBD1,CASRGQGVLGYTF,TGTGCCAGCAGAGGACAGGGAGTATTGGGCTACACCTTC
.,18,TRBJ1-5,TRBV5-5,.,CASSFTPGLLYSNQPQHF,TGTGCCAGCAGCTTTACCCCGGGACTCCTCTATAGCAATCAGCCCCAGCATTTT
few,11,TRBJ1-1,TRBV29-1,TRBD1,CSVYRGPEAFF,TGCAGCGTCTACAGGGGCCCTGAAGCTTTCTTT
.,15,TRBJ2-7,TRBV5-1,TRBD2,CASSLTTSSYYEQYF,TGCGCCAGCAGCTTGACGACTAGCTCCTACTACGAGCAGTACTTC
.,13,TRBJ1-2,TRBV6-5,.,CASSRTADYGYTF,TGTGCCAGCAGTCGGACAGCCGACTATGGCTACACCTTC
.,16,TRBJ2-1,TRBV5-4,.,CASSLSLESSYNEQFF,TGTGCCAGCAGCTTATCCCTGGAGAGCTCCTACAATGAGCAGTTCTTC
few,14,TRBJ2-7,TRBV28,TRBD1,CASQGQGAVYEQYF,TGTGCCAGCCAAGGACAGGGGGCTGTCTACGAGCAGTACTTC
.,16,TRBJ2-1,TRBV4-3,TRBD2,CASSLSWTSGDNEQFF,TGCGCCAGCAGCCTCTCGTGGACTAGCGGGGACAATGAGCAGTTCTTC
once,14,TRBJ2-7,TRBV29-1,TRBD1,CSVDEQGASYEQYF,TGCAGCGTTGACGAACAGGGGGCTTCCTACGAGCAGTACTTC
.,15,TRBJ2-2,TRBV7-9,TRBD2,CASSSSGTNTGELFF,TGTGCCAGCAGCTCCAGCGGGACGAACACCGGGGAGCTGTTTTTT
.,16,TRBJ2-3,TRBV25-1,TRBD2,CASSEYGGRAGDTQYF,TGTGCCAGCAGTGAATATGGCGGGAGGGCGGGAGATACGCAGTATTTT
many,15,TRBJ2-1,TRBV6-4,TRBD2,CASSDSPSGRREQFF,TGTGCCAGCAGTGACTCCCCTAGCGGGAGGAGGGAGCAGTTCTTC
.,12,TRBJ1-1,TRBV19,.,CASSISNTEAFF,TGTGCCAGTAGTATCTCGAACACTGAAGCTTTCTTT
few,8,TRBJ2-1,TRBV7-9,.,CASNEQFF,TGTGCCAGCAATGAGCAGTTCTTC
.,15,TRBJ1-6,TRBV27,TRBD1,CASANVRGLISPLHF,TGTGCCAGCGCGAATGTCAGGGGGCTTATTTCACCCCTCCACTTT
.,13,TRBJ2-7,TRBV7-9,.,CASRDRLNHEQYF,TGTGCCAGCCGGGACCGACTGAACCACGAGCAGTACTTC
.,15,TRBJ2-5,TRBV30,TRBD1,CAWSIPGGAVETQYF,TGTGCCTGGAGTATTCCAGGGGGCGCCGTGGAGACCCAGTACTTC
.,16,TRBJ1-1,TRBV4-3,TRBD1,CASSQPRDRGNTEAFF,TGCGCCAGCAGCCAACCCAGGGACAGGGGGAACACTGAAGCTTTCTTT
.,16,TRBJ1-6,TRBV9,.,CASSVDPGQTYSPLHF,TGTGCCAGCAGCGTAGATCCCGGACAGACGTATTCACCCCTCCACTTT
.,16,TRBJ1-1,TRBV19,.,CASSIKTGYMNTEAFF,TGTGCCAGTAGTATAAAGACAGGCTACATGAACACTGAAGCTTTCTTT
few,14,TRBJ2-7,TRBV6-1,.,CASSEAGSSYEQYF,TGTGCCAGCAGTGAAGCGGGGAGCTCCTACGAGCAGTACTTC